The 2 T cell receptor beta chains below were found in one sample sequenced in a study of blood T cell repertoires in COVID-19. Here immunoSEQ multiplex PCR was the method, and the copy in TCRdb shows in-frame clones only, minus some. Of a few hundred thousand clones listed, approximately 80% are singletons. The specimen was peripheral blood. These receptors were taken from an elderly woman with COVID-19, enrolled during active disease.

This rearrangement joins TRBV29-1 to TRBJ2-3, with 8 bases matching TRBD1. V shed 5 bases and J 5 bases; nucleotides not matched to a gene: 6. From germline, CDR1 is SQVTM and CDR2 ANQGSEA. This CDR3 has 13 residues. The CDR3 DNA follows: TGCAGCGTTCCCCAGGGGGCGGGAGATACGCAGTATTTT. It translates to CSVPQGAGDTQYF.

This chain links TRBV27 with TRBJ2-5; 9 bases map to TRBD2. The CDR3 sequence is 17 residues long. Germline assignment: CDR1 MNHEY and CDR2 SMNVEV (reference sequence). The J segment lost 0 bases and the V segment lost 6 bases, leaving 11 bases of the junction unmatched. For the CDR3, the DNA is TGTGCCAGCAGCCGGACTAGGGCTAGCGGGGACCAAGAGACCCAGTACTTC. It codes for CASSRTRASGDQETQYF.